This passage covers 18 T cell receptor beta chains from one sample sequenced in a study of technical replicates of blood from several donors. Here immunoSEQ multiplex PCR was the method, and the copy in TCRdb shows in-frame clones only, minus some. This table has about 79,000 clones, about nine tenths appearing once. The sample was T cells isolated from PBMCs. These receptors all come from a human donor in good health. Some clones in this sample may be carry-over from other donors' samples.

This clone came up a few times. This chain uses TRBV6-5 with TRBJ1-1; D not resolved. Trimming stripped 0 bases from V and 4 bases from J, with 9 bases between. This CDR3 contains 14 residues. Germline V CDR1 and CDR2: MNHEY, SVGAGI. CDR3 residues: CASSYSRRVTEAFF. CDR3 nucleotides: TGTGCCAGCAGTTACTCGAGGAGGGTCACTGAAGCTTTCTTT.

V usage is TRBV5-4 and J usage is TRBJ1-1; D unresolved. Trimming pared 4 bases from V and 6 bases from J, leaving 10 bases between. CDR3 length: 12 residues. The germline V gene has CDR1 SGHNT and CDR2 YYREEE (reference sequence). CDR3 sequence: CASSAQLAEAFF. CDR3 nucleotides: TGTGCCAGCAGCGCACAGCTGGCTGAAGCTTTCTTT.

The chain combines TRBV19 with TRBJ2-1; tentative D call: TRBD1 (7 bases). The germline V gene encodes CDR1 LNHDA and CDR2 SQIVND (reference sequence). Trimming pared 5 bases from V and 4 bases from J, leaving 33 bases between. The length of the CDR3 is 21 residues. CDR3 in amino acids: CASSYIGGQRPLAGGYNEQFF. The DNA for the CDR3 is TGTGCCAGTAGTTACATCGGGGGACAGCGGCCCCTCGCTGGGGGTTACAATGAGCAGTTCTTC.

The chain recombines TRBV7-2 with TRBJ1-5; the match to TRBD1 covers 7 bases. The CDR3 extends over 17 amino acids. V shed 2 bases, J shed 0 bases, and the junction held 7 bases outside the gene matches. Germline CDR1 reads SGHTA; CDR2 reads FQGNSA. CDR3 sequence: CASSLNRGAYSNQPQHF. The CDR3 DNA reads TGTGCCAGCAGCTTAAACAGGGGCGCTTATAGCAATCAGCCCCAGCATTTT. The variable domain in full, with the rest retrieved from reference TRBV7-2 and TRBJ1-5, is GAGVSQSPSNKVTEKGKDVELRCDPISGHTALYWYRQSLGQGLEFLIYFQGNSAPDKSGLPSDRFSAERTGGSVSTLTIQRTQQEDSAVYLCASSLNRGAYSNQPQHFGDGTRLSIL.

The gene calls are TRBV11-3 and TRBJ2-5; 9 nucleotides line up with TRBD1. From germline, CDR1 is SGHNT and CDR2 YENEEA. V gave up 5 bases and J gave up 5 bases; unmatched junction bases: 15. The CDR3 length is 17 residues. The CDR3 sequence: CASSQNGGTGIVETQYF. CDR3 coding DNA: TGTGCCAGCAGCCAAAACGGCGGGACAGGGATTGTTGAGACCCAGTACTTC.

The J gene is TRBJ2-1, the V gene TRBV10-3; 10 nucleotides line up with TRBD2. Germline-derived CDR1 and CDR2 are ENHRY and SYGVKD. CDR3 size: 12 residues. V shed 11 bases and J 8 bases; nucleotides not matched to a gene: 6. CDR3 sequence (DNA): TGTGCCGGCAGCGGGAGGGCCGATGAGCAGTTCTTC. Its translation: CAGSGRADEQFF.

This chain uses TRBV18 with TRBJ1-5, with D perhaps matching TRBD1 (5 bases). This CDR3 has 14 amino acids. The germline V gene has CDR1 KGHSH and CDR2 LQKENI. With 5 bases removed from V and 9 bases from J, the gap between germline ends came to 17 bases. Written as DNA, the CDR3 is TGTGCCAGCTCAGGGGCCCAGGTCCGCCTGCCCCAGCATTTT. It translates to CASSGAQVRLPQHF.

The gene calls are TRBV9 and TRBJ1-2; 9 positions match TRBD1. Germline CDR1 reads SGDLS; CDR2 reads YYNGEE. V lost 0 bases to trimming and J lost 4 bases; unmatched junction nucleotides: 7. The length of the CDR3 is 16 residues. The CDR3 loop is CASSVGGTGSSYGYTF. The CDR3 DNA reads as TGTGCCAGCAGCGTAGGTGGGACAGGGAGTTCCTATGGCTACACCTTC. Full variable domain (outside the CDR3, taken from reference TRBV9 and TRBJ1-2): DSGVTQTPKHLITATGQRVTLRCSPRSGDLSVYWYQQSLDQGLQFLIQYYNGEERAKGNILERFSAQQFPDLHSELNLSSLELGDSALYFCASSVGGTGSSYGYTFGSGTRLTVV.

This clone has just one count. This chain joins TRBV9 and TRBJ2-1, with TRBD2 matching 8 bases. CDR1 is SGDLS, CDR2 YYNGEE, per germline. With 4 bases clipped from V and 8 bases from J, the junction kept 5 bases outside the gene matches. The CDR3 length is 13 residues. CDR3 DNA: TGTGCCAGCAGCTCGACTAGCGTGCATGAGCAGTTCTTC. Its protein product is CASSSTSVHEQFF.

This clone was counted once. The rearrangement uses TRBV6-6 and TRBJ1-1; 10 bases match TRBD1. The CDR3 consists of 15 residues. V lost 7 bases, J lost 4 bases, and 9 bases stayed unmatched. Germline CDR1 reads MNHNY; CDR2 reads SVGAGI (reference sequence). CDR3 residues: CASIAGQGVFTEAFF. CDR3 nucleotide sequence: TGTGCCAGCATTGCTGGACAGGGGGTGTTCACTGAAGCTTTCTTT.

This clone was counted once. The rearrangement links TRBV5-1 to TRBJ2-7; 8 bases fit TRBD1. This CDR3 comprises 15 residues. The V gene end was trimmed by 2 bases and the J gene end by 7 bases; junction bases not matched to a gene: 11. The germline V gene encodes CDR1 SGHRS and CDR2 YFSETQ. The CDR3, as DNA: TGCGCCAGCAGCTTCCCGGACAGGGATTTACGGGAGCAGTACTTC. It codes for CASSFPDRDLREQYF.

The CDR3: CASRSRGTTEAFF. Here the CDR3 DNA reads TGTGCCAGCAGGTCTCGGGGTACCACTGAAGCTTTCTTT. The chain combines TRBV5-8 with TRBJ1-1, with D uncertain. The CDR3 is 13 amino acids. Germline V gene sequence: CDR1 SGHTS, CDR2 YDEGEE. Deletions cut 5 bases from V and 4 bases from J, with 12 bases between.

This clone was seen a single time. The rearrangement uses TRBV7-9 and TRBJ1-1; the D gene is possibly TRBD1 (5 bases). The germline V gene encodes CDR1 SEHNR and CDR2 FQNEAQ (reference sequence). V was shortened by 1 base and J by 6 bases, with 6 bases between the two germline ends. CDR3 length equals 12 residues. CDR3 coding DNA: TGTGCCAGCAGCTTAGGGGGCCCTGAAGCTTTCTTT. Amino acid sequence: CASSLGGPEAFF.

V is TRBV2 and J is TRBJ2-3; D gene ambiguous. The V and J ends lost 6 bases and 4 bases respectively, with 8 bases between them. Germline values: CDR1 SNHLY, CDR2 FYNNEI. This CDR3 contains 12 residues. The CDR3, as DNA: TGTGCCAGCAGGCTAACTCCAGATACGCAGTATTTT. Its protein product is CASRLTPDTQYF.

The chain joins TRBV7-3 to TRBJ2-3; tentative D call: TRBD1 (6 bases). The CDR3 consists of 18 residues. The V end lost 2 bases, the J end lost 0 bases, and 18 bases lay between the germline ends. In germline, CDR1 is SGHTA, CDR2 FQGTGA. The CDR3 sequence: CASSLGPQGPGSTDTQYF. CDR3 in DNA: TGTGCCAGCAGCTTAGGCCCACAGGGCCCGGGAAGCACAGATACGCAGTATTTT.

V usage is TRBV5-5 and J usage is TRBJ2-5; D unclear. Trimming shortened V by 1 base and J by 2 bases, and 21 bases separated the two germline ends. From germline, CDR1 is SGHKS and CDR2 YYEKEE (reference sequence). This CDR3 has 18 amino acids. DNA for the CDR3: TGTGCCAGCAGCTTGATTTCTCAGTATTATACCTTTCAAGAGACCCAGTACTTC. It yields the protein CASSLISQYYTFQETQYF.

The chain combines TRBV7-6 with TRBJ1-1, with 8 bases fitting TRBD1. The junction had 7 bases not matched to a gene; V was cut back by 4 bases and J by 9 bases. This CDR3 is built from 13 residues. Germline CDR1 and CDR2: SGHVS and FNYEAQ. The DNA of the CDR3 is TGTGCCAGCAGCTCGGACAGGGAGGGGCAAGCTTTCTTT. Amino acids: CASSSDREGQAFF.

The chain employs TRBV30 and TRBJ1-2; tentative D call: TRBD1 (5 bases). The V end was cut by 3 bases, the J end by 4 bases, with 12 bases between. The germline gives CDR1 GTSNPN, CDR2 SVGIG (reference sequence). CDR3 length: 13 amino acids. DNA of the CDR3: TGTGCCTGGAGACCAGGGCCCCCCTATGGCTACACCTTC. Amino acid sequence: CAWRPGPPYGYTF.